This T cell receptor (beta chain) was observed in a study of cytomegalovirus exposure and HLA in healthy donors. The study, taken as a whole, reports: Donors were assumed by presence/absence analyses to have roughly uniform sequencing depth. In a later analysis, DRB1 alleles had the most associated TCRs; HLA-C alleles the fewest. Cytomegalovirus-associated status was assigned to around 160 TCR beta chains.

Unrecorded immune exposure was likely among donors, who were nominally healthy when sampled. 13 Jbeta primers and 60 Vbeta primers were used for the PCR. Generated by immunoSEQ multiplex PCR, the TCRdb table keeps only in-frame clones and is missing some. This table has about 160,000 clones, around 69% appearing once. The CDR3 loop spans 15 amino acids. Germline assignment: CDR1 MNHNY and CDR2 SVGAGI (reference sequence). Trimming removed 3 bases at V and 5 bases at J, with 14 bases between. As to this clone: The antigen remains unidentified.

V is TRBV6-6 and J is TRBJ2-1; TRBD2 is a possible D gene (5 bases). The clonotype was recovered from a man between 60 and 75 years old in good health and CMV-seronegative. Sequences were obtained from PBMCs. The CDR3 protein is CASSYETTYNNEQFF. For the CDR3, the DNA is TGTGCCAGCAGTTATGAGACTACCTATAACAATGAGCAGTTCTTC.